The rows below give T cell receptor beta chains drawn from one sample of a study of blood T cells in healthy people across ages. MiXCR, run by TCRdb on the 5' RACE reads, gives a single entry per CDR3 protein. The sample lists roughly 1,500,000 distinct CDR3 sequences; about 43% were seen once. Sequenced material: blood. The receptor source for this set is a woman younger than 30 in good health. Each CDR3 is given with its conserved first and last residue. The D gene is left open where the match is weak. Only some rows state a clone size, as once, few, many or a class for expanded clones.

D,size,J,V,DNA,CDR3
TRBD2,-,TRBJ2-6,TRBV9,TGTGCCAGCAGTGCAAGGGGCGGGGGGGCCCCTGGGGCCAACGTCCTGACTTTC,CASSARGGGAPGANVLTF
TRBD1,once,TRBJ2-1,TRBV12-3/TRBV12-4,TGTGCCAGCAGAAACGACAGGGGCCCCCACAATGAGCAGTTCTTC,CASRNDRGPHNEQFF
-,-,TRBJ1-2,TRBV7-2,TGTGCCAGCGATGGCTACACCTTC,CASDGYTF
-,-,TRBJ2-1,TRBV2,TGTGCCAGCAGTGTACGGGAGCCCGTCTACAATGAGCAGTTCTTC,CASSVREPVYNEQFF
TRBD1,-,TRBJ1-1,TRBV7-3,TGTGCCAGCAGCCCAAAGGGACAGGGAAACACTGAAGCTTTCTTT,CASSPKGQGNTEAFF
-,-,TRBJ2-7,TRBV5-1,TGCGCCAGCAGCTTAGGACACATCGGGGGCTACGAGCAGTACTTC,CASSLGHIGGYEQYF
TRBD2,-,TRBJ2-3,TRBV20-1,TGCAGTGCTAGAGTTAATGGGGGGGACTTCGCAGATACGCAGTATTTT,CSARVNGGDFADTQYF
-,-,TRBJ2-1,TRBV7-3,TGTGCCAGCAGCCTGCGCGCGGTTCGCTCCTACAATGAGCAGTTCTTC,CASSLRAVRSYNEQFF
-,-,TRBJ1-1,TRBV11-2,TGTGCCAGCAGCGACGACGGGGTGCGGACTGAAGCTTTCTTT,CASSDDGVRTEAFF
-,few,TRBJ2-5,TRBV13,TGTGCCAGCAGCTTCCGTAGTGGAGGGGAGACCCAGTACTTC,CASSFRSGGETQYF
TRBD1,-,TRBJ1-1,TRBV20-1,TGCAGTGCTATCCGGGACAGGGCGGCCACTGAAGCTTTCTTT,CSAIRDRAATEAFF
-,-,TRBJ1-6,TRBV5-1,TGCGCCAGCAGCCGTGGGGACGTCAATTCACCCCTCCACTTT,CASSRGDVNSPLHF
TRBD1,-,TRBJ1-2,TRBV6-6,TGTGCCAGCAGGGCGACAGGGGATAGGAACTATGGCTACACCTTC,CASRATGDRNYGYTF
-,few,TRBJ2-7,TRBV6-1,TGTGCCAGCAGTGTGCGTAGTAGCGGAACCTACGAGCAGTACTTC,CASSVRSSGTYEQYF
TRBD1,-,TRBJ2-4,TRBV27,TGTGCCAGCAGTAAGGCCCCACAGGGGGCCCGTAACATTCAGTACTTC,CASSKAPQGARNIQYF